This T cell receptor beta chain was identified during a study of blood T cell repertoires in COVID-19. Study information: Spain, Italy and the United States supplied samples that represented acute and convalescent COVID-19. The analysed material was cDNA or gDNA that came from T cells, B-cell-depleted T cells, or PBMCs.

Sequenced by immunoSEQ multiplex PCR; TCRdb stores in-frame clones only, minus some. The sample records nearly 100,000 clones, approximately 80% being singletons. This CDR3 is built from 14 residues. V dropped 2 bases and J dropped 6 bases, with 11 bases sitting between them. Germline V gene data show CDR1 as MNHEY and CDR2 as SVGAGI. The sequenced material came from peripheral blood. The genes are TRBV6-5 and TRBJ2-4; the D gene is possibly TRBD1 (6 bases). The source is a man between 65 and 80 years old with acute or convalescent COVID-19. CDR3 region: CASSYTGSRNIQYF. The CDR3 bases are TGTGCCAGCAGTTACACAGGGAGTAGAAACATTCAGTACTTC.